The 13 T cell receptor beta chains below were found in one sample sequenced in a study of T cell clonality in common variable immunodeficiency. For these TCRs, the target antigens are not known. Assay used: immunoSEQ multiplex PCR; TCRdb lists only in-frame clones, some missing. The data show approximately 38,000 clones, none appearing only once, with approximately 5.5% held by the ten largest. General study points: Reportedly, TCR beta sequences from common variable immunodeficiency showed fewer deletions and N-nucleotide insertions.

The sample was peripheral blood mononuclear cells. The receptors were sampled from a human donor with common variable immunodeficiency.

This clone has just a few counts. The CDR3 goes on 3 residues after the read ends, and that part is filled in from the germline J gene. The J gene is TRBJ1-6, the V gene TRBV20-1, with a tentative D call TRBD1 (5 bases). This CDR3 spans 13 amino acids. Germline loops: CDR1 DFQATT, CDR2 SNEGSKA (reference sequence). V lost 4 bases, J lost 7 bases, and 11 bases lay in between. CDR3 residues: CSANRQQNSPLHF. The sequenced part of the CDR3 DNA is TGCAGTGCTAACAGACAGCAGAATTCACCC.

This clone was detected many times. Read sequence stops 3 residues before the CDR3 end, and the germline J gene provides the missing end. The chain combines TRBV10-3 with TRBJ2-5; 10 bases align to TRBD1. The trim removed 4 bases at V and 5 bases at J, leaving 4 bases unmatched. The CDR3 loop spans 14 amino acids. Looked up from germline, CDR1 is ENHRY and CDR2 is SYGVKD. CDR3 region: CAISAGQGWETQYF. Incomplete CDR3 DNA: TGTGCCATCAGTGCGGGACAGGGGTGGGAGACC.

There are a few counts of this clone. The chain's CDR3 is CASSGQGPYSNQPQHF. The sequenced CDR3 bases are TGTGCCAGCTCAGGACAGGGGCCATATAGCAATCAGCCC. The gene calls are TRBV18 and TRBJ1-5; 9 bases map to TRBD1. The read is 3 residues too short to cover the CDR3 end, so that end is filled in from the germline J gene. V lost 5 bases and J lost 0; bases outside the gene matches: 5. Germline CDR1 reads KGHSH; CDR2 reads LQKENI. This CDR3 is built from 16 residues. The variable domain in full, completed from reference TRBV18 and TRBJ1-5, reads NAGVMQNPRHLVRRRGQEARLRCSPMKGHSHVYWYRQLPEEGLKFMVYLQKENIIDESGMPKERFSAEFPKEGPSILRIQQVVRGDSAAYFCASSGQGPYSNQPQHFGDGTRLSIL.

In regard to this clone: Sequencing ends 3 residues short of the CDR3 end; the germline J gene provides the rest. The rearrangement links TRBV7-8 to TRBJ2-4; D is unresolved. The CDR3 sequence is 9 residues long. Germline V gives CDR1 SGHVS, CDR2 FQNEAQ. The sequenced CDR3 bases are TGTGCCAGCAGCCCCTTT. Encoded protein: CASSPF. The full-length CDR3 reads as CASSPFQYF.

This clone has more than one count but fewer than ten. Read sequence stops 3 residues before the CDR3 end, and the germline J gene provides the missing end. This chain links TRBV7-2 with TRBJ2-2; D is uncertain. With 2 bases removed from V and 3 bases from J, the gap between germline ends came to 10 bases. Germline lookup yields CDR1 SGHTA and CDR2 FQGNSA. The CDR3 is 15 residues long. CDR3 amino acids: CASSLKGSHTGELFF. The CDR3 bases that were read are TGTGCCAGCAGCTTAAAAGGGTCTCACACCGGGGAG.

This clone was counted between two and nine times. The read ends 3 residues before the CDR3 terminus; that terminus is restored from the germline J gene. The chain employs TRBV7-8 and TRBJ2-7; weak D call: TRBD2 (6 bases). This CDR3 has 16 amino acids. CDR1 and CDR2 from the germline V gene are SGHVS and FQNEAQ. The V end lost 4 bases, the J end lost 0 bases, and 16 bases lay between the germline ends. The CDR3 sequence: CASSSYRDSNSYEQYF. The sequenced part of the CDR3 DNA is TGTGCCAGCAGCTCGTACCGGGACTCTAACTCCTACGAG.

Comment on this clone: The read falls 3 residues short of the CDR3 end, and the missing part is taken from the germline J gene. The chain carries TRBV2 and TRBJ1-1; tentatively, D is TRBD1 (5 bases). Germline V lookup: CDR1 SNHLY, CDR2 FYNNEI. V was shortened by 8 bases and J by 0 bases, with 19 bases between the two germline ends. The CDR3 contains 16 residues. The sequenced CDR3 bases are TGTGCCAGCGCTACCTCTCAGGGCGGCCTGAACACTGAA. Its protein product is CASATSQGGLNTE. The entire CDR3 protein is CASATSQGGLNTEAFF.

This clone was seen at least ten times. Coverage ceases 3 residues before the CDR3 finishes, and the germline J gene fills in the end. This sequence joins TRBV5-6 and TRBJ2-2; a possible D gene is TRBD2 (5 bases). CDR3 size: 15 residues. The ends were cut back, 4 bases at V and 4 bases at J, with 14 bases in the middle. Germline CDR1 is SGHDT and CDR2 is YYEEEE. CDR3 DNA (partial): TGTGCCAGCAGCGGGTCGGGGTTTGGCACCGGGGAG. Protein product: CASSGSGFGTGE. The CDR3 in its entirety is CASSGSGFGTGELFF.

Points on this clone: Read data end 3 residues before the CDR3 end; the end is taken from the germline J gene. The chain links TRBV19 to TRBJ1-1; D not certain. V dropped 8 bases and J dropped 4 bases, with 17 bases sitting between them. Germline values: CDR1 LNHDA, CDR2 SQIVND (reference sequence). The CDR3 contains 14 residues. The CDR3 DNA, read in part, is TGTGCCAGTTGCCGATTGTCGTCGGGCACTGAA. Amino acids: CASCRLSSGTE. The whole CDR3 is CASCRLSSGTEAFF.

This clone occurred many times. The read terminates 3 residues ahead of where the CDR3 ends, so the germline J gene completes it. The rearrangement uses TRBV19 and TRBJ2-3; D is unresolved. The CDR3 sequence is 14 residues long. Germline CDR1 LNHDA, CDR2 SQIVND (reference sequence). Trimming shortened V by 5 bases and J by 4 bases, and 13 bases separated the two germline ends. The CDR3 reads CASSFETLPDTQYF. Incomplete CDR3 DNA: TGTGCCAGTAGTTTCGAGACATTACCAGATACG.

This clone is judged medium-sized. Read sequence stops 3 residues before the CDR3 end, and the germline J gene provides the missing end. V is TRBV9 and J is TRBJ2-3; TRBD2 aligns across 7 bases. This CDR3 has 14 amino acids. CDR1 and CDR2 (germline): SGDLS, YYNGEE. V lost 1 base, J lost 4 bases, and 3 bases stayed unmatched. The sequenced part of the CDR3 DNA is TGTGCCAGCAGCGTAAGCGGGAAAGCAGATACG. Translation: CASSVSGKADT. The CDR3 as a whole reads CASSVSGKADTQYF.

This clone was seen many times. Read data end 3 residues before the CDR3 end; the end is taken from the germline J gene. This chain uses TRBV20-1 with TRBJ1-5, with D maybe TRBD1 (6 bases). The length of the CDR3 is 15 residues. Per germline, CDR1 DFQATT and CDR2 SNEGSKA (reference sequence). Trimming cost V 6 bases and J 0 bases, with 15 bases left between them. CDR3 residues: CSARQGTLSNQPQHF. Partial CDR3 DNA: TGCAGTGCCCGCCAGGGGACACTTAGCAATCAGCCC.

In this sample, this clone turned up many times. The CDR3 DNA, read in part, is TGCGCCAGCAGCCCAGGGACAGGCCCTAAGATAGGGAGCTCCTACGAG. Amino acids: CASSPGTGPKIGSSYE. The full CDR3 is CASSPGTGPKIGSSYEQYF. The chain carries TRBV5-1 and TRBJ2-7, with 8 bases that match TRBD1. Sequencing ends 3 residues short of the CDR3 end; the germline J gene provides the rest. J gave up 0 bases and V 4 bases, and 18 bases lay outside the gene matches. This CDR3 is built from 19 residues. Looked up from germline, CDR1 is SGHRS and CDR2 is YFSETQ.